Following are 14 T cell receptor beta chains from one sample sequenced in a study of OX40 agonist ivuxolimab in advanced cancers. Sequenced by immunoSEQ multiplex PCR; TCRdb stores in-frame clones only, minus some. The sample carries about 92,000 clones, roughly 90% recorded once. Material: CD4+ or CD8+ T cells sorted from blood, obtained in a trial of the OX40 agonist ivuxolimab. Receptors originate from an adult with an advanced solid tumor such as melanoma, head and neck, liver or kidney cancer.

This clone was seen a few times. V is TRBV11-2 and J is TRBJ2-6, with D perhaps TRBD2 (5 bases). The CDR3 is 16 amino acids. V shed 0 bases and J shed 4 bases, with 10 bases lying between them. Germline CDR1 and CDR2: SGHAT and FQNNGV. Here the CDR3 reads CASSLDVSAGANVLTF. DNA of the CDR3: TGTGCCAGCAGCTTAGACGTTAGCGCCGGGGCCAACGTCCTGACTTTC.

DNA of the CDR3: TGTGCCAGCAGCTTGGGGTCGGGACAGGGCTACGAGCAGTACTTC. Protein sequence: CASSLGSGQGYEQYF. The chain links TRBV7-2 to TRBJ2-7, with 9 bases that match TRBD1. The length of the CDR3 is 15 residues. Germline V gene data show CDR1 as SGHTA and CDR2 as FQGNSA. V shed 3 bases and J 3 bases; nucleotides not matched to a gene: 6.

This clone was counted a single time. The rearrangement joins TRBV7-6 to TRBJ2-1; 10 nucleotides agree with TRBD2. This CDR3 has 15 residues. V dropped 1 base and J dropped 7; count of bases not matched to a gene: 4. From germline, CDR1 is SGHVS and CDR2 FNYEAQ. CDR3 region: CASSLGTSGINEQFF. CDR3 nucleotides: TGTGCCAGCAGCTTAGGGACTAGCGGAATAAATGAGCAGTTCTTC. Complete variable domain (other parts from reference TRBV7-6 and TRBJ2-1): GAGVSQSPRYKVTKRGQDVALRCDPISGHVSLYWYRQALGQGPEFLTYFNYEAQQDKSGLPNDRFSAERPEGSISTLTIQRTEQRDSAMYRCASSLGTSGINEQFFGPGTRLTVL.

This clone was picked up one time. J is TRBJ1-2 and V is TRBV5-6; 7 bases line up with TRBD1. With 0 bases clipped from V and 5 bases from J, the junction kept 13 bases outside the gene matches. The CDR3 spans 17 residues. Germline CDR1 is SGHDT and CDR2 is YYEEEE. CDR3 protein: CASSLGVEGARRYGYTF. The CDR3 DNA is TGTGCCAGCAGCTTGGGAGTGGAGGGGGCAAGGAGGTATGGCTACACCTTC.

DNA of the CDR3: TGCGCCAGCAGCTTCACCACCCCCCCGACAGCTTATGGCTACACCTTC. Protein: CASSFTTPPTAYGYTF. This chain connects TRBV5-1 to TRBJ1-2; a possible D gene is TRBD1 (5 bases). The germline CDR1 and CDR2 sequences are SGHRS and YFSETQ. The CDR3 runs 16 residues. Trimming stripped 2 bases from V and 5 bases from J, with 19 bases between.

This clone was counted once. The chain joins TRBV2 to TRBJ1-5; perhaps TRBD1 as D (5 bases). Germline CDR1 and CDR2: SNHLY and FYNNEI. Trimming took 2 bases from V and 3 from J, leaving 8 bases between them. CDR3 size: 14 residues. DNA for the CDR3: TGTGCCAGCAGTGAAACAGGTTTCAATCAGCCCCAGCATTTT. Encoded protein: CASSETGFNQPQHF.

The chain carries TRBV14 and TRBJ2-7, with 7 bases that match TRBD2. The CDR3 contains 14 residues. V shed 4 bases, J shed 4 bases, and the junction held 7 bases outside the gene matches. Germline-derived CDR1 and CDR2 are SGHDN and FVKESK. The CDR3 sequence: CASSPGTTLYEQYF. CDR3 bases: TGTGCCAGCAGCCCTGGGACTACACTGTACGAGCAGTACTTC.

The V call is TRBV2, the J call TRBJ2-7; D is uncertain. Germline V gives CDR1 SNHLY, CDR2 FYNNEI. The CDR3 spans 12 residues. Trimming pared 3 bases from V and 2 bases from J, leaving 5 bases between. Here the CDR3 DNA reads TGTGCCAGCAGTGACGCAGCCTACGAGCAGTACTTC. Its protein is CASSDAAYEQYF.

The chain joins TRBV18 to TRBJ1-1; D possibly corresponds to TRBD1 (6 bases). The CDR3 consists of 17 residues. Looked up from germline, CDR1 is KGHSH and CDR2 is LQKENI. The V end was cut by 3 bases, the J end by 1 base, with 18 bases between. This chain's CDR3 is CASSPVQLLTGNTEAFF. CDR3 nucleotides: TGTGCCAGCTCACCGGTACAGCTTCTGACAGGGAACACTGAAGCTTTCTTT.

This clone has a single count. The rearrangement uses TRBV7-3 and TRBJ2-2; 13 bases match TRBD2. Germline V lookup: CDR1 SGHTA, CDR2 FQGTGA. V gave up 5 bases and J gave up 3 bases; unmatched junction bases: 6. The CDR3 is made up of 17 amino acids. This CDR3 is CASSPRTSGSDTGELFF. The CDR3 DNA sequence: TGTGCCAGCAGCCCTAGGACTAGCGGGAGTGACACCGGGGAGCTGTTTTTT.

CDR3 DNA: TGTGCCAGCAGAACCGGGACAGGTTTCCAAGAGACCCAGTACTTC. As protein: CASRTGTGFQETQYF. The chain employs TRBV6-6 and TRBJ2-5; 8 nucleotides line up with TRBD1. This CDR3 has 15 residues. The J segment lost 1 base and the V segment lost 6 bases, leaving 7 bases of the junction unmatched. Germline CDR1 and CDR2: MNHNY and SVGAGI (reference sequence).

The genes are TRBV7-9 and TRBJ2-3; 13 nucleotides align to TRBD2. CDR3 length equals 17 residues. Losses at the gene ends were 5 bases for V and 6 bases for J; bases not matched to a gene: 11. Per germline, CDR1 SEHNR and CDR2 FQNEAQ (reference sequence). CDR3 in amino acids: CASSLGLAGVSLDTQYF. DNA of the CDR3: TGTGCCAGCAGCCTTGGACTAGCGGGAGTTTCGTTGGATACGCAGTATTTT.

J is TRBJ2-2 and V is TRBV5-6; D may be TRBD1 or TRBD2 (5 bases each). CDR3 size: 15 residues. Germline V gene lookup returns CDR1 SGHDT and CDR2 YYEEEE. With 4 bases removed from V and 0 bases from J, the gap between germline ends came to 10 bases. CDR3 coding DNA: TGTGCCAGCAGCCCGATGGGACCGAACACCGGGGAGCTGTTTTTT. It codes for CASSPMGPNTGELFF.

This clone was recorded once. This chain links TRBV7-3 with TRBJ2-1; D possibly corresponds to TRBD1 (6 bases). Per the germline V gene, CDR1 is SGHTA and CDR2 is FQGTGA. V shed 5 bases and J shed 7 bases, with 12 bases lying between them. The CDR3 runs 13 residues. CDR3 bases: TGTGCCAGCAGCCTCAGACAGGAGAATGAGCAGTTCTTC. Its protein product is CASSLRQENEQFF.